This TCR beta chain was recovered during a study of molecular identifiers for immune sequencing clone quantification. Study-wide findings and caveats: Spiked TCR RNA from one Jurkat cell reportedly showed up when mixed among more than 900,000 naive cells.

Concerning this clonotype itself: Its antigen remains unidentified.

The CDR3 sequence is 13 residues long. V lost 3 bases, J lost 6 bases, and 11 bases lay in between. CDR1 is LNHDA and CDR2 is SQIVND in the germline V gene (reference sequence). Using its own MiXCR run on the PCR reads, TCRdb lists one record per CDR3 protein. The sample carries 460,000 or so distinct CDR3 sequences, around 25% recorded once. The receptor's source is a human donor in good health. Some libraries in this study had Jurkat cell RNA spiked in. Sequencing was done on a sample of naive CD8+ T cells from blood, with Jurkat cell RNA spiked in. As to subset: FACS-sorted CD8+CD4-CCR7+CD45RA+ naive T cells. V is TRBV19 and J is TRBJ1-2, with D maybe TRBD1 (5 bases). The CDR3: CASSIGGFDGYTF. Written as DNA, the CDR3 is TGTGCCAGTAGTATTGGGGGATTTGATGGCTACACCTTC.